The source of this T cell receptor (beta chain) is a study of T cells in Graves' hyperthyroidism and ophthalmopathy. About the research overall: At the time of initial diagnosis and before any treatment, peripheral blood was collected. Study observations and caveats: Ophthalmopathy stood apart from stable hyperthyroidism in a 13 V-J model. Most thyroid clonotypes expanded above 0.001 appeared in blood too.

On this clonotype itself: What it binds is not known.

Amplified regions were TCR beta CDR3 sequences from RNA transcripts. RT-PCR in the first round (using the HTBI primer set) targeted the TCR CDR3. TCRdb processed the multiplex PCR reads anew with MiXCR; each CDR3 protein has one entry. The profile shows roughly 630,000 distinct CDR3 sequences, 15% to 18% of them singletons. The V and J ends lost 6 bases and 5 bases respectively, with 13 bases between them. The length of the CDR3 is 12 residues. Germline V lookup: CDR1 SQVTM, CDR2 ANQGSEA. The rearrangement joins TRBV29-1 to TRBJ2-5; tentatively, D is TRBD1 or TRBD2 (6 bases each). The receptor's source is a woman younger than 45 with Graves' hyperthyroidism. The sample taken for sequencing was blood. The CDR3 region is CSVSSGAETQYF. The CDR3 bases are TGCAGCGTCTCCTCGGGGGCGGAGACCCAGTACTTC.